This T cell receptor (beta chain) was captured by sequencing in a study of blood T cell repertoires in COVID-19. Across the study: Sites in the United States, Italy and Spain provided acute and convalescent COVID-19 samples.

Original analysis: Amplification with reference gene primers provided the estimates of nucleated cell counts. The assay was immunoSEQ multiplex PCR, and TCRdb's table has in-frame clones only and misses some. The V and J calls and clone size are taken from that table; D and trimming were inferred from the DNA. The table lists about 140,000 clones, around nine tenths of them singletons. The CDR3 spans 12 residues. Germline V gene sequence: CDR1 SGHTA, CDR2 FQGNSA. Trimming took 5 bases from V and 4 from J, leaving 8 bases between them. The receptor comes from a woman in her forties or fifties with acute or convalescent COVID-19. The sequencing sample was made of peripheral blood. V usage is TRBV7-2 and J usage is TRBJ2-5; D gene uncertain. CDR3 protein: CASSQYTETQYF. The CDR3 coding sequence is TGTGCCAGCAGCCAGTACACAGAGACCCAGTACTTC.